The T cell receptor (beta chain) under discussion was sequenced for a study of blood T cell repertoires in COVID-19. The CDR3 extends over 16 amino acids. J was trimmed by 0 bases and V by 6 bases; bases with no gene match: 4. Germline CDR1 is ENHRY and CDR2 is SYGVKD. Profiled with immunoSEQ multiplex PCR; TCRdb holds only in-frame clones, not every one. The data show more than 110,000 clones, approximately 84% seen once. The sequenced material came from PBMCs or T cells enriched from blood (not recorded which). The receptor's source is a woman aged 18-35 years who had been exposed to COVID-19. This chain links TRBV10-3 with TRBJ2-6, with 8 bases matching TRBD1. CDR3 protein: CAIRGDRTSGANVLTF. CDR3 sequence (DNA): TGTGCCATCAGGGGGGACAGGACCTCTGGGGCCAACGTCCTGACTTTC.